Sequencing of this TCR beta chain was carried out in a study of T cell changes during pregnancy in multiple sclerosis. The assay was immunoSEQ multiplex PCR, and TCRdb's table has in-frame clones only and misses some. The sample carries some 50,000 clones, around 93% recorded once. The trim removed 3 bases at V and 3 bases at J, leaving 6 bases unmatched. The CDR3 contains 15 residues. CDR1 and CDR2 from the germline V gene are LNHNV and YYDKDF (reference sequence). The sample in question was CD8+ T cells from peripheral blood mononuclear cells, obtained in the second trimester of pregnancy. The TCR originated in a female donor with multiple sclerosis, enrolled in a pregnancy study. The chain combines TRBV15 with TRBJ2-7, with TRBD1 matching over 9 bases. The CDR3: CATSRPGTGIYEQYF. CDR3 sequence (DNA): TGTGCCACCAGCAGGCCCGGGACAGGGATCTACGAGCAGTACTTC.